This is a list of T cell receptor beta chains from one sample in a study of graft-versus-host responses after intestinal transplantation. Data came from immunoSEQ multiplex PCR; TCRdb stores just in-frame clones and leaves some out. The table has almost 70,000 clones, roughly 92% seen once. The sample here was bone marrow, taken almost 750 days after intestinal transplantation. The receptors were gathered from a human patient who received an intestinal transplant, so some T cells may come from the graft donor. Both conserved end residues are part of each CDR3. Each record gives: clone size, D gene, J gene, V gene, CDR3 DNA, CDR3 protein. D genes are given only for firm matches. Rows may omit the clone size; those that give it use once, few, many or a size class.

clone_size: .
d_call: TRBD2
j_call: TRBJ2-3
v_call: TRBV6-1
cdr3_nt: TGTGCCAGCATCAAATGGACTAGTGCTACGCAGTATTTT
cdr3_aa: CASIKWTSATQYF

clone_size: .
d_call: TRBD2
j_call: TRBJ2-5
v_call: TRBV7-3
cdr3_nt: TGTGCCAGCAGCTCTAGCGGGAGTGAGACCCAGTACTTC
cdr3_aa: CASSSSGSETQYF

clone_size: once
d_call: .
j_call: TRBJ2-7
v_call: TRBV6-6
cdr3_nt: TGTGCCAGCAGTGAAGTTCTCCTCTTC
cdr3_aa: CASSEVLLF

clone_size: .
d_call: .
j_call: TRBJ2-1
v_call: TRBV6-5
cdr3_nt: TGTGCCAGCAGAACCCTAGCACATGAGCAGTTCTTC
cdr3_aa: CASRTLAHEQFF

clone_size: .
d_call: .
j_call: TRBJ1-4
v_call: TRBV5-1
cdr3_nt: TGCGCCAGCAGCTTAACTGAATCTAATGAAAAACTGTTTTTT
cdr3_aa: CASSLTESNEKLFF

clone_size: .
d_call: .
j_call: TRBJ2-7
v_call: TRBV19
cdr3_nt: TGTGCCAGTAGTATAGGAGGGGTTCGGTCCTACGAGCAGTACTTC
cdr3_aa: CASSIGGVRSYEQYF

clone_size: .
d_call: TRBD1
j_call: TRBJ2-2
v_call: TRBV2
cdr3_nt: TGTGCCATCCACAGGGGACGTACCGGGGAGCTGTTTTTT
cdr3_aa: CAIHRGRTGELFF

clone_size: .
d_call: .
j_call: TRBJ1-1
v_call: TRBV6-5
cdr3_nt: TGTGCCAGCAGTACCCCGGGGAAGATGAACACTGAAGCTTTCTTT
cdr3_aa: CASSTPGKMNTEAFF

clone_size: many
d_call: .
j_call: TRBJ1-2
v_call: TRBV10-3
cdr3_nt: TGTGCCATCAGCGGACAGATTGAGGGGGGCTACACCTTC
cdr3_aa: CAISGQIEGGYTF

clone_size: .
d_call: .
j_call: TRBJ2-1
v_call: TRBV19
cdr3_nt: TGTGCCAGTAGCCGAACTAACCCATACAATGAGCAGTTCTTC
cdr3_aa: CASSRTNPYNEQFF

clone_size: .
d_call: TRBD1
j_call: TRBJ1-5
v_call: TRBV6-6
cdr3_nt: TGTGCCAGCAGTGCCTCACAGGGGGACTATCAGCCCCAGCATTTT
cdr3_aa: CASSASQGDYQPQHF

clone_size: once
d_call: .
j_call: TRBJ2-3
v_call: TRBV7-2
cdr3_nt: TGTGCCAGCAGCCCCCGTCGGGGGAGCACAGATACGCAGTATTTT
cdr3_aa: CASSPRRGSTDTQYF

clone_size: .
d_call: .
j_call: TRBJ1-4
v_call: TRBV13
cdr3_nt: TGTGCCAGCAGCCCCTCCGGGGGGTCTGGGAGCGAAAAACTGTTTTTT
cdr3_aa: CASSPSGGSGSEKLFF

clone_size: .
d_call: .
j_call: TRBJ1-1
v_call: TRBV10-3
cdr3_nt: TGTGCCATCAGTGGGGTGGCCGGGGACGCTTTCTTT
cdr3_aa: CAISGVAGDAFF

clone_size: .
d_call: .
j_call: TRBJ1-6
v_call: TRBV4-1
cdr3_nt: TGCGCCAGCAGCCAAGAATTCGTAGGTTCACCCCTCCACTTT
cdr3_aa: CASSQEFVGSPLHF

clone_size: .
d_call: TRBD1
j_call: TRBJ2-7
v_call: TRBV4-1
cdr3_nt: TGCGCCAGCAGCCCGCATGGACAGGCGTACGAGCAGTACTTC
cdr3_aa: CASSPHGQAYEQYF

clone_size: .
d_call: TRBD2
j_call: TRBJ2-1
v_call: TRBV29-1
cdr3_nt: TGCAGCGTTGTGGGACTAGCGGGAGGGCCGTCCTACAATGAGCAGTTCTTC
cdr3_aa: CSVVGLAGGPSYNEQFF

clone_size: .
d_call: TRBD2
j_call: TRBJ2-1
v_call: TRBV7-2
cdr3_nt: TGTGCCAGCAGCTTAAGGACTCTAGCGGGGTCGGGTGAGCAGTTCTTC
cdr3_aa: CASSLRTLAGSGEQFF

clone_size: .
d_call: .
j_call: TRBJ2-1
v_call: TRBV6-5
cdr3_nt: TGTGCCAGCAGTGAAGAGATCCATGAGCAGTTCTTC
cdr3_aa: CASSEEIHEQFF

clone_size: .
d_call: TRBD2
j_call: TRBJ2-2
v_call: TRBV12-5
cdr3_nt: TGTGCTAGTGGTTCCCAGAGGGAGGGCCTGGGCGGGGAGCTGTTTTTT
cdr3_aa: CASGSQREGLGGELFF

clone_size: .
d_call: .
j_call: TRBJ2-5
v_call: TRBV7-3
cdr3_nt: TGTGCCAGCAGCTTAAATATGCCCAGGGGGGCTCTTCGGGGAGAGACCCAGTACTTC
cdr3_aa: CASSLNMPRGALRGETQYF

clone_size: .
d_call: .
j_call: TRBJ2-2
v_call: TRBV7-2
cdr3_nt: TGTGCCAGCAGCTTCGTTGGCACCGGGGAGCTGTTTTTT
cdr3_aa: CASSFVGTGELFF

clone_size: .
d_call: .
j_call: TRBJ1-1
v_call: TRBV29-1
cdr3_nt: TGCAGCGTCGCAGGGCATCTCTTGGGCACTGAAGCTTTCTTT
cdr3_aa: CSVAGHLLGTEAFF

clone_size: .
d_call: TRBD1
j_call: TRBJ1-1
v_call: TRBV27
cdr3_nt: TGTGCCAGCAGTCCTCTTACTGCAGGGGGGGAGAACACTGAAGCTTTCTTT
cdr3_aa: CASSPLTAGGENTEAFF

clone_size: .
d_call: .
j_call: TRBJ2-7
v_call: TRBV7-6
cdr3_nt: TGTGCCAGCAGCTTATTAGCGCAAAACTCCTACGAGCAGTACTTC
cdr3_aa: CASSLLAQNSYEQYF

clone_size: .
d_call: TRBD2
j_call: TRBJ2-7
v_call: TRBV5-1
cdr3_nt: TGCGCCAGCAGCTACCCGACTAGCGGGATCGTCGAGCAGTACTTC
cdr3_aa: CASSYPTSGIVEQYF

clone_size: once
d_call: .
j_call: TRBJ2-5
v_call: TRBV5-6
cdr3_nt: TGTGCCAGCAGCTTGGCCGGGGCGAACCAAGAGACCCAGTACTTC
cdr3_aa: CASSLAGANQETQYF

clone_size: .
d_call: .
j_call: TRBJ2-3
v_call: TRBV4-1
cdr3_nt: TGCGCCAGCAGCCCACTAAGAGACACAGATACGCAGTATTTT
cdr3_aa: CASSPLRDTDTQYF

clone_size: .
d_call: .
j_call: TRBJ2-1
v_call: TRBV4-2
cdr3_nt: TGTGCCAGCGCCCAATCGGGCGTTGAGCAGTTCTTC
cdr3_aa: CASAQSGVEQFF

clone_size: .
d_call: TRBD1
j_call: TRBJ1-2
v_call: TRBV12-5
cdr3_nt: TGTGCTAGTGGGACAGGGGCGAGTGGCTACACCTTC
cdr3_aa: CASGTGASGYTF

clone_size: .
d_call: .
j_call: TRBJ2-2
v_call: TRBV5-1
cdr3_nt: TGCGCCAGCAGCTCCGACCCAGGGGTTGGCACCGGGGAGCTGTTTTTT
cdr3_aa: CASSSDPGVGTGELFF

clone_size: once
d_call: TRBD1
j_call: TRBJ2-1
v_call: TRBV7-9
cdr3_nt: TGTGCCAGCAGCTTAGGGGACAGTCGACACAATGAGCAGTTCTTC
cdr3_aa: CASSLGDSRHNEQFF

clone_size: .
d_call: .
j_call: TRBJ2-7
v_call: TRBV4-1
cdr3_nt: TGCGCCAGCAGCCAGGGGGAACGGATCTCCTACGAGCAGTACTTC
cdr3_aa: CASSQGERISYEQYF

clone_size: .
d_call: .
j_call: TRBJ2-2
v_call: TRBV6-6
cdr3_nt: TGTGCCAGCAGTTCCTACACCGGGGAGCTGTTTTTT
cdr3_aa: CASSSYTGELFF

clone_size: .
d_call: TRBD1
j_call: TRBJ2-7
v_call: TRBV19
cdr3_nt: TGTGCCAGTAGTACGGGGACAGGGGGCTACGAGCAGTACTTC
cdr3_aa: CASSTGTGGYEQYF

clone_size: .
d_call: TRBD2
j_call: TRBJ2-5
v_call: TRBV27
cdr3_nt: TGTGCCAGCAGTTTATCGATTAGCGGGGTTCGGACCCAGTACTTC
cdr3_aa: CASSLSISGVRTQYF

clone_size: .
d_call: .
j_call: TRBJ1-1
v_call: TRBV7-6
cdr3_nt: TGTGCCAGCAGCCCGGGACACCAGAACACTGAAGCTTTCTTT
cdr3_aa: CASSPGHQNTEAFF

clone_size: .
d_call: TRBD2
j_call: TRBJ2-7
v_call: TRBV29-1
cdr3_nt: TGCAGCGTTGAATCTTTCGGGGGAGGGGCCCCCTACGAGCAGTACTTC
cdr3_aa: CSVESFGGGAPYEQYF

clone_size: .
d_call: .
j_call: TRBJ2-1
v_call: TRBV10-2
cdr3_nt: TGCGCCAGCACAGGGGAGCTCTACAATGAGCAGTTCTTC
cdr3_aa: CASTGELYNEQFF

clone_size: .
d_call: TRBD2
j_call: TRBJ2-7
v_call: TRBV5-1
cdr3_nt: TGCGCCAGCAGCGCTACGGGACTAGCGGTCTACGAGCAGTACTTC
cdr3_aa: CASSATGLAVYEQYF

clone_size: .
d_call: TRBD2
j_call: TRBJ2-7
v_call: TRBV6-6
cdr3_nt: TGTGCCAGCAGTTATAGCGGGGGCTCCTACGAGCAGTACTTC
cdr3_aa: CASSYSGGSYEQYF

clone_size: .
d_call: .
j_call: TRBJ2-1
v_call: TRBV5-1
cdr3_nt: TGCGCCAGCAGCTTGGGTACTAGCAGTTACAATGAGCAGTTCTTC
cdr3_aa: CASSLGTSSYNEQFF

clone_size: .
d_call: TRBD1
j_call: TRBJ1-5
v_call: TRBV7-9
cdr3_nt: TGTGCCAGCAGCTTATCAGGGGGCAGTCAGCCCCAGCATTTT
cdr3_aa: CASSLSGGSQPQHF

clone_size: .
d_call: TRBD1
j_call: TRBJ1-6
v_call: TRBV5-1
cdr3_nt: TGCGCCAGCAGCTGGGACAGGGAATGGGCTAATTCACCCCTCCACTTT
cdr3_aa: CASSWDREWANSPLHF

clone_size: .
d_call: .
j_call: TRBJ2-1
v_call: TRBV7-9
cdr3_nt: TGTGCCAGCAGTACTAAGCGGGTTTTTGACAATGAGCAGTTCTTC
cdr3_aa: CASSTKRVFDNEQFF

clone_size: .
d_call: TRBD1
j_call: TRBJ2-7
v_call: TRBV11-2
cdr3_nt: TGTGCCAGCAGACCACCGGACAGGGCGAACTCCTACGAGCAGTACTTC
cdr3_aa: CASRPPDRANSYEQYF

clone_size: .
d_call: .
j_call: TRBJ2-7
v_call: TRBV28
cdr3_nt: TGTGCCAGCAGTTTGACTGAATCCTACGAGCAGTACTTC
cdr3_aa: CASSLTESYEQYF

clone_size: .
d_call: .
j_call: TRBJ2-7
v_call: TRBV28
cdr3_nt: TGTGCCAGCAGTTTATGGTCCAGAAACTACGAGCAGTACTTC
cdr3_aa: CASSLWSRNYEQYF

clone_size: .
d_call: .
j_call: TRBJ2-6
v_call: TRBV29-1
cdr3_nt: TGCAGCGTTGACTCTGGGGCCAACGTCCTGACTTTC
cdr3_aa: CSVDSGANVLTF

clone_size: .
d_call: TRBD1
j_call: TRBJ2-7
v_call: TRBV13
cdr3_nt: TGTGCCAGCAGCTCCCGCGGGACAGGTTCCTACGAGCAGTACTTC
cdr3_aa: CASSSRGTGSYEQYF

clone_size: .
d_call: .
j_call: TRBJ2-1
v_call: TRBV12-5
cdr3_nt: TGTGCTAGCCCCCCCTGGCTAGACAATGAGCAGTTCTTC
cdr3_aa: CASPPWLDNEQFF

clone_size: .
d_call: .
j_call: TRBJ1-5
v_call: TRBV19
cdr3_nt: TGTGCCAGTAGTAAGGTGGGATCCCAGCCCCAGCATTTT
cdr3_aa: CASSKVGSQPQHF

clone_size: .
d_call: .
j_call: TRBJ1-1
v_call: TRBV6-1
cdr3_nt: TGTGCCAGCTCTCCGGGGGGGACGAACACTGAAGCTTTCTTT
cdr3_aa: CASSPGGTNTEAFF

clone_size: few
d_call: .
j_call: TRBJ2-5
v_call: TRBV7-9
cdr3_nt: TGTGCCAGCAGCTTAGGGTGGGCGCCCACCCGGGGTTCCGGTGAGACCCAGTACTTC
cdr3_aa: CASSLGWAPTRGSGETQYF

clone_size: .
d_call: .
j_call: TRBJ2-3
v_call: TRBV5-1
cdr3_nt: TGCGCCAGCAGCACACCGGGACGGGGCACAGATACGCAGTATTTT
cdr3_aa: CASSTPGRGTDTQYF

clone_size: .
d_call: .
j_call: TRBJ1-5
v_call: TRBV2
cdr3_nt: TGTGCCAGCAGTGAAAGTTTGGCTGACCAGCCCCAGCATTTT
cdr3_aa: CASSESLADQPQHF

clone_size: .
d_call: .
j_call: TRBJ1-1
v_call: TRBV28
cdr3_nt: TGTGCCAGCAGTTTAAGGTCCTATGAAGCTTTCTTT
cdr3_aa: CASSLRSYEAFF

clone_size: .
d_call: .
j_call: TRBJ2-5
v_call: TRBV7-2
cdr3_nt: TGTGCCAGCAGCTCCTCCCACTACAAGCGGGACCAAGAGACCCAGTACTTC
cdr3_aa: CASSSSHYKRDQETQYF

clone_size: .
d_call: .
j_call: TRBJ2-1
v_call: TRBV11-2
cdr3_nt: TGTGCCAGCAGCTTAACTGAAACGGCCGAGCAGTTCTTC
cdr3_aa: CASSLTETAEQFF

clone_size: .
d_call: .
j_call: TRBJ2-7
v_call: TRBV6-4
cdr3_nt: TGTGCCAGCAGTGACTCGGCAGGGACCGAGCAGTACTTC
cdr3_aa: CASSDSAGTEQYF